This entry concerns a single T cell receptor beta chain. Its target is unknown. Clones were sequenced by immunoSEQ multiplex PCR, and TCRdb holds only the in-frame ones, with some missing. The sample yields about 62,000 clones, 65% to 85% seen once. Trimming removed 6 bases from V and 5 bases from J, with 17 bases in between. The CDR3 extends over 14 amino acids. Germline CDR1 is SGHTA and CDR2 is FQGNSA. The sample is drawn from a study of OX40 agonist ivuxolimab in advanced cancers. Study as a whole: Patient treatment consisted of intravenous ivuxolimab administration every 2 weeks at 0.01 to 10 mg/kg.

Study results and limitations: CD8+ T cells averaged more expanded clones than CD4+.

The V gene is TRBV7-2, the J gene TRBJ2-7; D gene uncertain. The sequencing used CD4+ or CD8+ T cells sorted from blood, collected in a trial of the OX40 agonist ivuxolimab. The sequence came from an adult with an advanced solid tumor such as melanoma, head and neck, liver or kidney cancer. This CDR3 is CASREGQLRNEQYF. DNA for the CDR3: TGTGCCAGCAGAGAAGGGCAGCTCCGGAACGAGCAGTACTTC.